The 11 T cell receptor beta chains listed next were all sequenced from one sample in a study of blood T cell repertoires in COVID-19. Produced via immunoSEQ multiplex PCR; TCRdb's table is partial and in-frame only. The sample lists 120,000 to 150,000 clones; about 87% were seen once. The sequencing input was peripheral blood. Source of these receptors: a human donor with COVID-19, enrolled during active disease. The donor label of this sample is uncertain.

The genes are TRBV19 and TRBJ2-7; 9 nucleotides match TRBD1. J was trimmed by 6 bases and V by 3 bases; bases with no gene match: 9. This CDR3 is built from 15 residues. Germline V lookup: CDR1 LNHDA, CDR2 SQIVND (reference sequence). CDR3 nucleotides: TGTGCCAGTAGTATTGGGGACAGGGACGTAAGCGAGCAGTACTTC. Amino acid sequence: CASSIGDRDVSEQYF.

J is TRBJ2-5 and V is TRBV28, with 9 bases aligning to TRBD1. J lost 6 bases, V lost 5 bases, and 4 bases had no gene match. This CDR3 has 13 amino acids. Germline V CDR1 and CDR2: MDHEN, SYDVKM. CDR3 region: CASSETGGKTQYF. CDR3 in DNA: TGTGCCAGCAGTGAGACAGGGGGGAAGACCCAGTACTTC.

V gene TRBV28 combines with J gene TRBJ2-7; the D gene is possibly TRBD2 (5 bases). Germline V gives CDR1 MDHEN, CDR2 SYDVKM. CDR3 length: 12 residues. The ends were cut back, 10 bases at V and 3 bases at J, with 13 bases in the middle. Written as DNA, the CDR3 is TGTGCCACTGGAGCGGAAAACTACGAGCAGTACTTC. The encoded protein is CATGAENYEQYF.

V is TRBV10-3 and J is TRBJ2-3; 11 nucleotides align to TRBD1. The germline gives CDR1 ENHRY, CDR2 SYGVKD. With 6 bases clipped from V and 5 bases from J, the junction kept 7 bases outside the gene matches. This CDR3 contains 15 residues. CDR3: CAIRLDRGRVDTQYF. DNA of the CDR3: TGTGCCATCAGATTGGACAGGGGGCGCGTAGATACGCAGTATTTT.

V and J are TRBV10-3 and TRBJ1-4, with 8 bases identical to TRBD1. Germline CDR1 reads ENHRY; CDR2 reads SYGVKD. J lost 8 bases, V lost 3 bases, and 8 bases had no gene match. The CDR3 covers 15 residues. The CDR3 DNA sequence: TGTGCCATCAGTGAAGTCGGGACAGGCGGCGAAAAACTGTTTTTT. Its translation: CAISEVGTGGEKLFF.

V and J are TRBV3-1 (or the pseudogene TRBV3-2) and TRBJ1-1; no firm D call. This CDR3 comprises 14 residues. Germline V gene sequence: CDR1 LGHDT, CDR2 YNNKEL (reference sequence). Trimming stripped 0 bases from V and 5 bases from J, with 10 bases between. CDR3 coding DNA: TGTGCCAGCAGCCAAGACAGTTCGGGGACTGAAGCTTTCTTT. Protein product: CASSQDSSGTEAFF.

The chain recombines TRBV7-3 with TRBJ1-3, with D uncertain. The V and J ends lost 3 bases and 0 bases respectively, with 9 bases between them. From germline, CDR1 is SGHTA and CDR2 FQGTGA. This CDR3 is 15 amino acids long. CDR3: CASSLSGVSGNTIYF. The CDR3, as DNA: TGTGCCAGCAGCTTGAGCGGAGTCTCTGGAAACACCATATATTTT.

This chain connects TRBV9 to TRBJ2-2; 11 bases map to TRBD2. The V and J ends lost 4 bases and 4 bases, in that order; junction bases with no gene match: 6. The germline gives CDR1 SGDLS, CDR2 YYNGEE. The CDR3 runs to 16 residues. CDR3 residues: CASSPLSGGVTGELFF. The CDR3 region has the DNA TGTGCCAGCAGCCCCCTTAGCGGGGGGGTCACCGGGGAGCTGTTTTTT.

Details on this clone: The junction departs from the called germline gene at one end, perhaps through a read error. The rearrangement uses TRBV7-9 and TRBJ1-4, with D maybe TRBD1 (6 bases). CDR1 SEHNR and CDR2 FQNEAQ come from the germline V gene (reference sequence). The CDR3 has 11 amino acids. In nucleotides, the CDR3 is TGTGCCAGCAGCTTCGGGACACTTCTAGAGTTT. Translation: CASSFGTLLEF.

The DNA for the CDR3 is TGCGCCAGCAGCTCCGGGACAGGGGGAAACATTCAGTACTTC. Translation: CASSSGTGGNIQYF. The chain couples TRBV5-1 to TRBJ2-4, with 11 bases matching TRBD1. V shed 3 bases, J shed 6 bases, and the junction held 2 bases outside the gene matches. The CDR3 spans 14 residues. Germline V gives CDR1 SGHRS, CDR2 YFSETQ.

The chain is built from TRBV21-1 and TRBJ1-1. TRBV21-1 is a pseudogene segment. This CDR3 contains 13 residues. CDR3 residues: CASIFPGGTEAFF. CDR3 nucleotides: TGTGCCAGCATCTTCCCCGGGGGTACTGAAGCTTTCTTT.